The 23 T cell receptor beta chains in this list originate from one sample, sequenced in a study of T cell responses to AZD1222 COVID-19 vaccine (dated by TCRdb to the early 2020s). Receptors were amplified or captured by the immunoSEQ multiplex PCR assay. The clones in this table, taken by TCRdb from immuneACCESS, are in-frame only. Not every clone is retained; where verified, under half of the shortfall comes from an unresolved V gene, and the cause of the rest is unknown. Recorded for this sample are 120,000 to 150,000 clones; roughly 90% of them occurred a single time. Under 7% of the sample lies in the top ten. The sample's time point label, decoded: about 28 days (+/-7) after the second vaccine dose. In light of the paper, this sample's treatment or condition label describes: meningococcal conjugate vaccine given as trial control. The material was peripheral blood, obtained 28 days after the second dose of the MenACWY control vaccine. The receptors derive from an adult who received the MenACWY meningococcal vaccine as a control.

The chain recombines TRBV27 with TRBJ2-1, with 10 bases matching TRBD1. Unmatched junction bases numbered 17, after V lost 6 bases and J lost 9 bases. The length of the CDR3 is 17 residues. Germline assignment: CDR1 MNHEY and CDR2 SMNVEV (reference sequence). This CDR3 reads CASRRRGTGTGEGEQFF. The CDR3 DNA sequence: TGTGCCAGCAGACGTCGGGGAACCGGGACAGGGGAAGGTGAGCAGTTCTTC.

The J gene is TRBJ2-1, the V gene TRBV2; D tentatively fits TRBD1 or TRBD2 (5 bases each). The CDR3 contains 16 residues. Germline V CDR1 and CDR2: SNHLY, FYNNEI. V shed 7 bases and J shed 1 base, with 17 bases lying between them. The chain's CDR3 is CASTRAGAQSYNEQFF. CDR3 sequence (DNA): TGTGCCAGCACTCGAGCCGGGGCCCAGTCCTACAATGAGCAGTTCTTC.

Details on this clone: Other DNA sequences in the sample encode the same CDR3. V is TRBV5-1 and J is TRBJ1-5, with D possibly matching TRBD1 (5 bases). Trimming took off 4 bases at V and 4 bases at J, with 12 bases between the two ends. The CDR3 is 14 amino acids. The germline gives CDR1 SGHRS, CDR2 YFSETQ. The CDR3 is CASSLDGGNQPQHF. CDR3 DNA: TGCGCCAGCAGCCTGGACGGGGGTAATCAGCCCCAGCATTTT.

The chain joins TRBV7-3 to TRBJ1-1; possible D gene TRBD1, 5 bases. Germline CDR1 and CDR2: SGHTA and FQGTGA. Trimming pared 2 bases from V and 1 base from J, leaving 17 bases between. The CDR3 is 17 amino acids. The CDR3: CASSLQGPATSNTEAFF. The CDR3 DNA reads TGTGCCAGCAGCTTACAGGGACCGGCCACCTCGAACACTGAAGCTTTCTTT.

This clone was observed a single time. One end of the junction fails to match germline, which may point to a read error. This chain joins TRBV7-7 and TRBJ2-2; 8 bases align to TRBD1. From germline, CDR1 is SSHAT and CDR2 FNYEAQ (reference sequence). CDR3 length: 17 amino acids. CDR3 sequence reads: CASSFKIRGLKTGELFF. As DNA, the CDR3 is TGTGCTAGCAGCTTCAAGATCAGGGGGCTGAAGACCGGGGAGCTGTTTTTT.

The rearrangement links TRBV9 to TRBJ2-3; D remains unclear. CDR3 length equals 15 residues. Germline-derived CDR1 and CDR2 are SGDLS and YYNGEE. V lost 0 bases and J lost 2, with 10 bases in between. CDR3: CASSVDPRITDTQYF. Written as DNA, the CDR3 is TGTGCCAGCAGCGTAGACCCGAGGATCACAGATACGCAGTATTTT. Full variable domain (missing parts from reference TRBV9 and TRBJ2-3): DSGVTQTPKHLITATGQRVTLRCSPRSGDLSVYWYQQSLDQGLQFLIQYYNGEERAKGNILERFSAQQFPDLHSELNLSSLELGDSALYFCASSVDPRITDTQYFGPGTRLTVL.

The chain uses TRBV24-1 and TRBJ1-5; 9 bases match TRBD1. Trimming took 3 bases from V and 2 from J; bases not matched to a gene: 4. The length of the CDR3 is 16 residues. Germline CDR1 KGHDR, CDR2 SFDVKD. CDR3 DNA: TGTGCCACCAGTGATCCCCGACAGGGGGGCAATCAGCCCCAGCATTTT. As protein: CATSDPRQGGNQPQHF.

The CDR3, as DNA: TGTGCCAGCAGCCCGTCGCAGGGACAAGAGACCCAGTACTTC. Its protein product is CASSPSQGQETQYF. The V call is TRBV4-2, the J call TRBJ2-5; perhaps TRBD1 as D (5 bases). V was pared by 4 bases and J by 2 bases, with 11 bases between. Germline V gene lookup returns CDR1 LGHNA and CDR2 YNFKEQ. The CDR3 runs 14 residues.

The gene calls are TRBV19 and TRBJ1-5, with D tentatively TRBD1 (5 bases). The V and J ends lost 0 bases and 3 bases respectively, with 12 bases between them. Germline V gives CDR1 LNHDA, CDR2 SQIVND (reference sequence). This CDR3 comprises 16 residues. The chain's CDR3 is CASSIDAARANQPQHF. The CDR3 DNA is TGTGCCAGTAGTATAGATGCGGCCAGGGCCAATCAGCCCCAGCATTTT.

The gene calls are TRBV18 and TRBJ2-3; D may be TRBD2 (5 bases). This CDR3 comprises 14 residues. Deletions cut 1 base from V and 13 bases from J, with 18 bases between. Per the germline V gene, CDR1 is KGHSH and CDR2 is LQKENI. Here the CDR3 DNA reads TGTGCCAGCTCACCACAGAGGGCTGGGTCAGAGAAGTATTTT. It encodes CASSPQRAGSEKYF. The variable domain in full, with the rest retrieved from reference TRBV18 and TRBJ2-3, is NAGVMQNPRHLVRRRGQEARLRCSPMKGHSHVYWYRQLPEEGLKFMVYLQKENIIDESGMPKERFSAEFPKEGPSILRIQQVVRGDSAAYFCASSPQRAGSEKYFGPGTRLTVL.

The J gene is TRBJ2-1, the V gene TRBV28; TRBD2 aligns across 8 bases. Germline V gene data show CDR1 as MDHEN and CDR2 as SYDVKM. CDR3 size: 14 residues. The ends lost 2 bases at V and 5 bases at J; junction bases unmatched: 2. The CDR3: CASSLLAGDNEQFF. DNA for the CDR3: TGTGCCAGCAGTTTACTAGCGGGCGACAATGAGCAGTTCTTC.

This sequence joins TRBV29-1 and TRBJ2-1, with D maybe TRBD1 (6 bases). The germline V and J ends were trimmed by 6 bases and 0 bases, with 15 bases remaining between them. The CDR3 runs 15 residues. Germline CDR1 is SQVTM and CDR2 is ANQGSEA. The CDR3 DNA is TGCAGCGTCGACACAGGGTATAGCTCCTACAATGAGCAGTTCTTC. Residues: CSVDTGYSSYNEQFF.

The chain employs TRBV7-3 and TRBJ2-1, with 10 bases aligning to TRBD2. Germline lookup yields CDR1 SGHTA and CDR2 FQGTGA. The CDR3 is 15 residues long. V was clipped by 5 bases and J by 7 bases; unmatched bases: 8. DNA of the CDR3: TGTGCCAGCAGCCCCGCTCAAGCGGGGGGGAATGAGCAGTTCTTC. Protein: CASSPAQAGGNEQFF.

This chain links TRBV5-1 with TRBJ1-1; D is unclear. Trimming pared 2 bases from V and 0 bases from J, leaving 8 bases between. Germline V gene data show CDR1 as SGHRS and CDR2 as YFSETQ. The CDR3 covers 14 residues. CDR3: CASSFAGMNTEAFF. CDR3 DNA sequence: TGCGCCAGCAGCTTCGCGGGGATGAACACTGAAGCTTTCTTT.

The chain joins TRBV21-1 to TRBJ2-7; TRBD1 is the table's D call, not checked against the DNA. TRBV21-1 is a pseudogene locus. This CDR3 is 15 amino acids long. The CDR3 nucleotides read TGTGCCAGCAGGAACGTCCCGGGACAGGGCAACGAGCAGTACTTC. Amino acids: CASRNVPGQGNEQYF.

The rearrangement uses TRBV30 and TRBJ2-2; D is unclear. V was cut by 2 bases and J by 2 bases, with 9 bases left in between. The germline gives CDR1 GTSNPN, CDR2 SVGIG (reference sequence). This CDR3 is built from 14 residues. The CDR3 DNA follows: TGTGCCTGGAGTTTCTCTCGAAACACCGGGGAGCTGTTTTTT. This gives the protein CAWSFSRNTGELFF.

J is TRBJ2-7 and V is TRBV25-1; 11 bases are shared with TRBD2. Germline assignment: CDR1 MGHDK and CDR2 SYGVNS. V shed 2 bases, J shed 2 bases, and the junction held 2 bases outside the gene matches. The CDR3 contains 15 residues. DNA for the CDR3: TGTGCCAGCAGTGAACCTAGCGGGGGGACCTACGAGCAGTACTTC. Protein sequence: CASSEPSGGTYEQYF.

V is TRBV29-1 and J is TRBJ2-7; D assignment may be TRBD1 or TRBD2 (5 bases each). Trimming removed 7 bases at V and 2 bases at J, with 15 bases between. The CDR3 totals 13 residues. Germline CDR1 is SQVTM and CDR2 is ANQGSEA. This CDR3 reads CSAGDPLTYEQYF. DNA for the CDR3: TGCAGCGCCGGGGACCCTCTTACCTACGAGCAGTACTTC.

The rearrangement uses TRBV7-9 and TRBJ2-1; D gene unclear. V was shortened by 8 bases and J by 6 bases, with 14 bases between the two germline ends. The germline CDR1 and CDR2 sequences are SEHNR and FQNEAQ (reference sequence). The CDR3 consists of 13 residues. CDR3 bases: TGTGCCAGCGGATTGTCTGCCCCCAATGAGCAGTTCTTC. Translation gives CASGLSAPNEQFF.

The J gene is TRBJ2-7, the V gene TRBV18, with TRBD1 matching over 9 bases. The germline CDR1 and CDR2 sequences are KGHSH and LQKENI. V was pared by 0 bases and J by 3 bases, with 0 bases of the junction left unmatched. The CDR3 extends over 14 amino acids. The CDR3 region is CASSPPDRGYEQYF. CDR3 DNA: TGTGCCAGCTCACCACCGGACAGGGGCTACGAGCAGTACTTC.

The V call is TRBV7-9, the J call TRBJ2-6; TRBD1 might be the D (5 bases). The germline CDR1 and CDR2 sequences are SEHNR and FQNEAQ (reference sequence). The CDR3 runs to 15 residues. Trimming took off 11 bases at V and 1 base at J, with 15 bases between the two ends. Here the CDR3 reads CAFNLDRSGANVLTF. CDR3 sequence (DNA): TGTGCCTTCAACCTCGACAGATCTGGGGCCAACGTCCTGACTTTC.

The chain joins TRBV7-9 to TRBJ1-1, with D possibly being TRBD1 (5 bases). V was cut by 9 bases and J by 5 bases, with 16 bases left in between. The germline CDR1 and CDR2 sequences are SEHNR and FQNEAQ (reference sequence). This CDR3 is built from 13 residues. The DNA of the CDR3 is TGTGCCAGTGCGTGGGGGGGAAGGACTGAAGCTTTCTTT. It translates to CASAWGGRTEAFF.

This clone showed up just once. The chain couples TRBV30 to TRBJ2-6, with D perhaps TRBD2 (5 bases). The CDR3 length is 14 residues. The germline V gene has CDR1 GTSNPN and CDR2 SVGIG (reference sequence). Trimming cost V 4 bases and J 2 bases, with 9 bases left between them. CDR3 in amino acids: CAWTPRAGANVLTF. In DNA, the CDR3 is TGTGCCTGGACCCCGAGGGCTGGGGCCAACGTCCTGACTTTC.